The rows below give T cell receptor beta chains drawn from one sample of a study of T cell responses to AZD1222 COVID-19 vaccine. The protocol was immunoSEQ multiplex PCR, while the TCRdb copy is restricted to in-frame clones and leaves out a portion. This table has under 150,000 clones, roughly 90% appearing once. Sample: peripheral blood, taken on day 0 of AZD1222 vaccination. The receptors here all came from an adult in good health. CDR3s include the opening cysteine and the closing phenylalanine or tryptophan. A D gene is named only where the DNA matches it firmly. A clone size is listed for some rows: how often the clone was seen (once, few, many), or a class if it is expanded.

>-|TRBV7-9|-|TRBJ2-3
CASSSGPFSTDTQYF
TGTGCCAGCAGCTCGGGGCCATTTAGCACAGATACGCAGTATTTT
>-|TRBV2|-|TRBJ2-1
CASSEGGRLNEQFF
TGTGCCAGCAGTGAGGGGGGCCGTCTAAATGAGCAGTTCTTC
>-|TRBV19|TRBD2|TRBJ2-1
CASHDGASGYNEQFF
TGTGCCAGTCATGACGGGGCTAGCGGCTACAATGAGCAGTTCTTC
>-|TRBV7-9|-|TRBJ2-7
CASSFQGYEQYF
TGTGCCAGCAGCTTTCAGGGCTACGAGCAGTACTTC
>-|TRBV28|TRBD2|TRBJ2-3
CASPKASGRTDTQYF
TGTGCCAGCCCGAAGGCTAGCGGGAGAACAGATACGCAGTATTTT
>-|TRBV28|-|TRBJ1-5
CASSLINQPQHF
TGTGCCAGCAGCCTCATCAATCAGCCCCAGCATTTT
>-|TRBV3-1/TRBV3-2|-|TRBJ2-5
CASSHTAMGETQYF
TGTGCCAGCAGCCACACGGCTATGGGAGAGACCCAGTACTTC
>few|TRBV2|TRBD1|TRBJ1-1
CASSEQGQATTEAFF
TGTGCCAGCAGTGAACAGGGACAGGCAACCACTGAAGCTTTCTTT
>-|TRBV15|-|TRBJ2-7
CATSSGIYEQYF
TGTGCCACCAGCTCAGGGATATACGAGCAGTACTTC
>few|TRBV19|-|TRBJ2-7
CASSESGLISYEQYF
TGTGCCAGTAGCGAGTCGGGACTCATATCCTACGAGCAGTACTTC
>-|TRBV5-1|TRBD1|TRBJ2-5
CASSGQGAQETQYF
TGCGCCAGCAGCGGACAGGGTGCGCAAGAGACCCAGTACTTC
>-|TRBV6-2/TRBV6-3|TRBD1|TRBJ1-1
CASSYGGGDTEAFF
TGTGCCAGCAGTTACGGAGGGGGCGACACTGAAGCTTTCTTT
>-|TRBV7-9|-|TRBJ2-2
CASRYSGGNTGELFF
TGTGCCAGCAGATATTCGGGTGGGAACACCGGGGAGCTGTTTTTT
>-|TRBV6-5|-|TRBJ1-5
CASSGQPGQPQHF
TGTGCCAGCAGCGGACAGCCGGGCCAGCCCCAGCATTTT
>-|TRBV29-1|-|TRBJ1-1
CSASDPAGAGEAFF
TGCAGCGCATCCGACCCCGCGGGGGCCGGTGAAGCTTTCTTT
>-|TRBV28|TRBD2|TRBJ2-7
CASSLSTRGGRQYF
TGTGCCAGCAGTTTATCCACTCGGGGGGGAAGGCAGTACTTC
>-|TRBV13|-|TRBJ2-3
CASSGRNTDTQYF
TGTGCCAGCAGCGGCAGGAACACAGATACGCAGTATTTT
>-|TRBV19|TRBD1|TRBJ2-1
CASSLRTGQGEQFF
TGTGCCAGTAGTCTCAGGACAGGGCAGGGTGAGCAGTTCTTC
>-|TRBV5-1|TRBD1|TRBJ1-6
CASSPGTANSPLHF
TGCGCCAGCAGCCCGGGGACAGCCAATTCACCCCTCCACTTT
>-|TRBV27|TRBD2|TRBJ2-7
CASSTPGTNSEQYF
TGTGCCAGCAGTACCCCCGGGACTAACAGCGAGCAGTACTTC
>-|TRBV5-1|TRBD2|TRBJ2-1
CASSPAGGGNEQFF
TGCGCCAGCAGCCCAGCGGGAGGGGGGAATGAGCAGTTCTTC
>-|TRBV10-3|-|TRBJ2-3
CAISVPGIKPGAFSTDTQYF
TGTGCCATCAGTGTCCCCGGAATAAAGCCGGGGGCGTTCAGCACAGATACGCAGTATTTT
>-|TRBV30|TRBD1|TRBJ2-7
CAWSRDRDYEQYF
TGTGCCTGGAGTAGAGACAGGGACTACGAGCAGTACTTC
>-|TRBV7-9|TRBD1|TRBJ2-1
CASSRLLRDRRNEQFF
TGTGCCAGCAGCCGACTATTAAGGGACAGGCGGAATGAGCAGTTCTTC
>few|TRBV5-4|-|TRBJ2-3
CASSPYKGDTQYF
TGTGCCAGCAGCCCCTATAAGGGAGATACGCAGTATTTT
>-|TRBV5-1|-|TRBJ2-1
CASSLNRNYNEQFF
TGCGCCAGCAGCTTAAACCGAAACTACAATGAGCAGTTCTTC
>-|TRBV6-1|-|TRBJ1-3
CASSELPLSGNTIYF
TGTGCCAGCAGTGAACTCCCACTCTCTGGAAACACCATATATTTT
>-|TRBV11-1|-|TRBJ2-1
CASSFDRYNEQFF
TGTGCCAGCAGCTTCGACCGCTACAATGAGCAGTTCTTC
>once|TRBV19|-|TRBJ1-1
CASNSPGMNTEAFF
TGTGCCAGTAACTCCCCAGGTATGAACACTGAAGCTTTCTTT
>once|TRBV6-5|-|TRBJ2-1
CASSRLYGEQFF
TGTGCCAGCTCTAGGCTTTACGGTGAGCAGTTCTTC
>-|TRBV20-1|-|TRBJ2-7
CSASSSYEQYF
TGCAGTGCTAGCAGCTCCTACGAGCAGTACTTC
>-|TRBV7-9|-|TRBJ1-2
CASSLGRGRHGYTF
TGTGCCAGCAGCTTAGGGCGGGGAAGGCATGGCTACACCTTC
>-|TRBV6-1|TRBD2|TRBJ2-1
CASSGQLAEDYNEQFF
TGTGCCAGCAGTGGCCAACTAGCGGAGGACTACAATGAGCAGTTCTTC
>-|TRBV10-3|TRBD2|TRBJ2-5
CAISEPRTSGRRMETQYF
TGTGCCATCAGTGAGCCCCGGACTAGCGGGAGGAGGATGGAGACCCAGTACTTC
>-|TRBV9|-|TRBJ1-6
CASSVGGAADGNSPLHF
TGTGCCAGCAGCGTAGGGGGGGCGGCTGACGGGAATTCACCCCTCCACTTT
>-|TRBV6-1|-|TRBJ2-7
CASSEPRFEGTYEQYF
TGTGCCAGCAGTGAACCACGATTTGAGGGTACCTACGAGCAGTACTTC
>-|TRBV10-3|-|TRBJ1-5
CAISDGGSDDQPQHF
TGTGCCATCAGTGATGGGGGGTCTGATGATCAGCCCCAGCATTTT